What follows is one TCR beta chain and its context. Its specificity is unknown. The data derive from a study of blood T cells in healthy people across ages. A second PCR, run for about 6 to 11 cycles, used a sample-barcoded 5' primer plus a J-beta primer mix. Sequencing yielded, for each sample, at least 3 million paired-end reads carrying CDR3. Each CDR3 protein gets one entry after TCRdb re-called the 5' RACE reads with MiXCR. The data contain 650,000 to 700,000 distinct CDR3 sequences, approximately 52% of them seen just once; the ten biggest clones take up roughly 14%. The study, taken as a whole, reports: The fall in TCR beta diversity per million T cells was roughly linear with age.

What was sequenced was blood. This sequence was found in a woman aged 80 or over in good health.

CDR3 sequence: CSAKRTGGANVLTF. The CDR3 DNA sequence: TGCAGTGCTAAAAGGACAGGAGGGGCCAACGTCCTGACTTTC. The chain has TRBV20-1 and TRBJ2-6; 7 positions match TRBD1. J lost 4 bases, V lost 4 bases, and 4 bases had no gene match. The CDR3 consists of 14 residues. Germline CDR1 DFQATT, CDR2 SNEGSKA (reference sequence).